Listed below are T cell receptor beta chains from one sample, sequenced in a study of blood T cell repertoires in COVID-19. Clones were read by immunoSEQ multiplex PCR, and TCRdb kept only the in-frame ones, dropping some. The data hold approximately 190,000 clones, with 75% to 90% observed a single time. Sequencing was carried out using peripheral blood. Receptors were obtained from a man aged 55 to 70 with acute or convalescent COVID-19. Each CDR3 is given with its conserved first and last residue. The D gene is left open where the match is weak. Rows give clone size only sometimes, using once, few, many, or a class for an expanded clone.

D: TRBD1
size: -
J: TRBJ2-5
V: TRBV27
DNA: TGTGCCTACCGGACAGGGAGAGAGACCCAGTACTTC
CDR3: CAYRTGRETQYF

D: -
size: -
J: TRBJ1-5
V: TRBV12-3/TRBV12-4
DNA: TGTGCCAGCAGCCTTGGCCAGCCCCAGCATTTT
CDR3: CASSLGQPQHF

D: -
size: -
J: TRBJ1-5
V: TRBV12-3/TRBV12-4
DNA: TGTGCCAGCAGTTTGCGGGCGCAGCCCCAGCATTTT
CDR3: CASSLRAQPQHF

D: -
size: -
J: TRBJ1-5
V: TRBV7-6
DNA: TGTGCCAGCAGCTTAGGGGGGCCTTCCTATAGCAATCAGCCCCAGCATTTT
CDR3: CASSLGGPSYSNQPQHF

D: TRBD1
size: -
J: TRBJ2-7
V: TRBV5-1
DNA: TGCGCCAGCAGCCCCCAGGACAGGGCTCTATTGCGGTACGAGCAGTACTTC
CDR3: CASSPQDRALLRYEQYF

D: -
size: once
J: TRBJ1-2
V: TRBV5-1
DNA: TGCGCCAGCAGCTTGGAGAGTGGAGATGGCTACACCTTC
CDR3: CASSLESGDGYTF

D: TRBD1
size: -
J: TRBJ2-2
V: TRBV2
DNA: TGTGCCAGCAGTTGGACAGGGTATAACGGGGAGCTGTTTTTT
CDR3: CASSWTGYNGELFF

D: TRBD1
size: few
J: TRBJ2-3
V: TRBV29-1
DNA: TGCAGCATACGACAGGGGAGGTCGTTTACGCAGTATTTT
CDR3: CSIRQGRSFTQYF

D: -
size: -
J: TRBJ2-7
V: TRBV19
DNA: TGTGCCAGTAGTATAACAGGAACCTCCTACGAGCAGTACTTC
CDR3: CASSITGTSYEQYF

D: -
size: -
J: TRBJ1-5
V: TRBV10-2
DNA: TGCGCCAGCAGTGAGGAAGGGGGTAGTCAGCCCCAGCATTTT
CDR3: CASSEEGGSQPQHF

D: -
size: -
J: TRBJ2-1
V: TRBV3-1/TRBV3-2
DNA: TGTGCCAGCAGCCAATTCGGGGTCAATGAGCAGTTCTTC
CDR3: CASSQFGVNEQFF

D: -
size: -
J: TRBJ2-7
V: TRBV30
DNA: TGTGCCTCAAGACTGTCCTCCGACGAGCAGTACTTC
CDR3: CASRLSSDEQYF

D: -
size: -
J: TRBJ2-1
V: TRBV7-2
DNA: TGTGCCAGCAGCTTAGTGACAGGACTGGGCTACAATGAGCAGTTCTTC
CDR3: CASSLVTGLGYNEQFF

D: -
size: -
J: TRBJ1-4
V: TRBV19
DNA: TGTGCCAGTAGTGGCCTCAGGGGTCGAAAACTGTTTTTT
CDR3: CASSGLRGRKLFF

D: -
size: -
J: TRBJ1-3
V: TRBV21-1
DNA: TGTGCCAGCAGCCTCCAACTGTGCTCTGGAAACACCATATATTTT
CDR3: CASSLQLCSGNTIYF

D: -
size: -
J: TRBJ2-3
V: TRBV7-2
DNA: TGTGCCAGCAGACCACAGGAAAACACAGATACGCAGTATTTT
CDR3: CASRPQENTDTQYF

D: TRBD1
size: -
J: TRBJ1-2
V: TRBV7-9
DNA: TGTGCCAGCAGCGCGGACCCGGGACAGGGACCCTATGGCTACACCTTC
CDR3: CASSADPGQGPYGYTF

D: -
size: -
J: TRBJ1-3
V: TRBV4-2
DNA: TGTGCCAGCAGCCAAGACAGGGTAATCAGCTCTGGAAACACCATATATTTT
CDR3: CASSQDRVISSGNTIYF

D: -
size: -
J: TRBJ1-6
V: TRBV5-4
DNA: TGTGCCAGCAGCTTCGGGGGTGTCGTAAGTTCACCCCTCCACTTT
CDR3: CASSFGGVVSSPLHF

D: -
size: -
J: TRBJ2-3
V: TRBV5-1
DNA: TGCGCCAGCAGCCAAAACCAGGATACGCAGTATTTT
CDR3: CASSQNQDTQYF

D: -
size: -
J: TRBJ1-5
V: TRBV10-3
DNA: TGTGCCATCAGTGGAGGGACTCGGAATCAGCCCCAGCATTTT
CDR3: CAISGGTRNQPQHF

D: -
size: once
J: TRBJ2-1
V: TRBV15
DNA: TGTGCCACCAGATCCGGGGTAAGCCTATCAATTGAGCAGTTCTTC
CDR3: CATRSGVSLSIEQFF

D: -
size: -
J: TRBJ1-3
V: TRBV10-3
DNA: TGTGCCATCGGGGAGAACACCATATATTTT
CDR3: CAIGENTIYF

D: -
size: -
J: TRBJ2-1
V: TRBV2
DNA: TGTGCCAGCAGTTCTAGGGCAGGCAGGGGCGAGCAGTTCTTC
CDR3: CASSSRAGRGEQFF

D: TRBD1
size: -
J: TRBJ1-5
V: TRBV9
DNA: TGTGCCAGCAGCCCCCATGGGACAGGGGGCGGTCAGCCCCAGCATTTT
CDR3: CASSPHGTGGGQPQHF

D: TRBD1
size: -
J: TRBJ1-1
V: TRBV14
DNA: TGTGCCAGCAGCCAAGGGACAGGGGGCTTTTTTATGACTGAAGCTTTCTTT
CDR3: CASSQGTGGFFMTEAFF

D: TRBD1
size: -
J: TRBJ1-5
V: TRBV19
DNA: TGTGCCAGTAGTATTCTTCCGGGACAGGGGGCGAACCAGCCCCAGCATTTT
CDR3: CASSILPGQGANQPQHF

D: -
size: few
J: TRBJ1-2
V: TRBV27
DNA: TGTGCCAGCAGTTTTACGTTAAGGGGTACTGGGGGCTACACCTTC
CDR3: CASSFTLRGTGGYTF

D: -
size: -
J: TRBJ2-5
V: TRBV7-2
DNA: TGTGCCAGCAGCTCCTCTCAAGAGACCCAGTACTTC
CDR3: CASSSSQETQYF

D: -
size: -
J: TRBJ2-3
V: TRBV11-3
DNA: TGTGCCAGCAGCTTAGAGCGGGAAGATACGCAGTATTTT
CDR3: CASSLEREDTQYF

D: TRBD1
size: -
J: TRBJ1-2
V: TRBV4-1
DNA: TGCGCCAGCAGCCAATCGACAGGGGGGTATGGCTACACCTTC
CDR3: CASSQSTGGYGYTF